This T cell receptor beta chain was sequenced during a study of spatial heterogeneity in lung cancer. Study outcomes and limitations: Tumor mutation counts were tracked by expanded intratumoral alpha and beta TCR counts.

This clonotype was counted a few times. Antigen specificity is unknown. This CDR3 contains 14 residues. Trimming cost V 4 bases and J 0 bases, with 9 bases left between them. Time point indicated: sample taken at primary tumor resection. In TCRdb, the 5' RACE reads were re-called with MiXCR into one record per CDR3 protein. This table holds fewer than 5,500 distinct CDR3 sequences, under 5% found once. The source is a female donor with early-stage non-small cell lung cancer. Sequenced here: lung tumor tissue, sampled at surgery. The chain has TRBV12-3 or TRBV12-4 and TRBJ1-1, with D possibly being TRBD1 (5 bases). The CDR3 DNA sequence: TGTGCCAGCAGTTCCACAGGTCTGAACACTGAAGCTTTCTTT. This codes for CASSSTGLNTEAFF.